The 7 T cell receptor beta chains presented below share a single source sample, sequenced in a study of T cells after yellow fever vaccination. In TCRdb, the 5' RACE reads were re-called with MiXCR into one record per CDR3 protein. The sample comprises roughly 48,000 distinct CDR3 sequences, 6% to 8.5% of which are singletons, and approximately 24% rests with the top ten. Source: CD8+ T cells not binding an NS4B(214-222) dextramer, sorted from PBMCs, taken 45 days after the first yellow fever vaccination. The receptors here all came from a young man who received the YFV17D yellow fever vaccine.

This clonotype has only a few counts. The rearrangement uses TRBV19 and TRBJ1-2, with D possibly being TRBD1 (5 bases). CDR1 is LNHDA and CDR2 is SQIVND in the germline V gene (reference sequence). This CDR3 is built from 12 residues. V lost 8 bases, J lost 8 bases, and 15 bases lay in between. The CDR3 reads CASAGPRVGYTF. In DNA form, the CDR3 reads TGTGCCAGTGCGGGACCGAGAGTGGGCTACACCTTC.

This clonotype was observed at least ten times. The gene calls are TRBV7-9 and TRBJ2-2; D gene unclear. V was clipped by 1 base and J by 1 base, with 1 base between them. The V gene's germline CDR1 is SEHNR and CDR2 FQNEAQ (reference sequence). The CDR3 loop spans 13 amino acids. The CDR3 sequence is CASSLGNTGELFF. The CDR3, as DNA: TGTGCCAGCAGCTTAGGGAACACCGGGGAGCTGTTTTTT.

This chain joins TRBV23-1 and TRBJ2-2, with D tentatively TRBD1 (5 bases). TRBV23-1 is classed as an ORF, of uncertain function. The CDR3 contains 18 residues. V lost 1 base to trimming and J lost 5 bases, with 20 bases between them. The CDR3 spells CASSQFFSRAYGTGELFF. In DNA, the CDR3 is TGCGCCAGCAGTCAATTCTTCTCCAGGGCCTATGGGACCGGGGAGCTGTTTTTT.

This clonotype was observed a handful of times. The J gene is TRBJ2-3, the V gene TRBV6-5, with D unclear. The CDR3 has 16 residues. V lost 0 bases and J 2 bases, leaving 12 bases between the germline ends. Per germline, CDR1 MNHEY and CDR2 SVGAGI. CDR3 nucleotide sequence: TGTGCCAGCAGTTACTCGAAGCAGGAGACCACAGATACGCAGTATTTT. It codes for CASSYSKQETTDTQYF.

Notes on this clonotype: A much larger clone sits a single nucleotide away, making a read error possible. The chain joins TRBV4-3 to TRBJ2-1; D is ambiguous. Germline values: CDR1 LGHNA, CDR2 YSLEER. There are 15 residues in the CDR3. V shed 2 bases and J shed 5 bases, with 13 bases lying between them. The CDR3 nucleotides read TGCGCCAGCAGCCAAAAGGGTGAACGGAACAATGAGCAGTTCTTC. Its protein product is CASSQKGERNNEQFF.

This clonotype has ten or more counts. J is TRBJ1-2 and V is TRBV4-1; 7 nucleotides agree with TRBD1. Germline V CDR1 and CDR2: MGHRA, YSYEKL. CDR3 size: 14 residues. Losses at the gene ends were 1 base for V and 3 bases for J; bases not matched to a gene: 2. The CDR3 DNA reads as TGCGCCAGCAGCCAAGTACAGGGGCACTATGGCTACACCTTC. Its protein product is CASSQVQGHYGYTF.

This clonotype was found many times. The CDR3 here is CATGGAGSTDTQYF. DNA of the CDR3: TGTGCCACCGGGGGGGCAGGATCCACAGATACGCAGTATTTT. This chain links TRBV10-3 with TRBJ2-3; 8 nucleotides agree with TRBD2. Germline loops: CDR1 ENHRY, CDR2 SYGVKD. The junction had 8 bases not matched to a gene; V was cut back by 10 bases and J by 2 bases. The CDR3 sequence is 14 residues long.